This entry concerns a single TCR beta chain. CD8+CD57+ cell expansion, shown by flow cytometry, had occurred in the patients selected for sequencing. The TCR beta profiling, which covered VDJ combination and CDR3 sequence, was carried out using genomic DNA as the template. TCRdb processed the reads anew with MiXCR; each CDR3 protein has one entry. The profile shows 150,000 to 200,000 distinct CDR3 sequences, less than 60% of them singletons. The sample originates from a study of CD8+CD57+ T cells in acquired aplastic anemia. Germline V gene sequence: CDR1 DFQATT, CDR2 SNEGSKA (reference sequence). With 5 bases clipped from V and 6 bases from J, the junction kept 6 bases outside the gene matches. The CDR3 is 13 amino acids.

The sample consisted of sorted CD4+, CD8+, or CD8+CD57+ T cells (not recorded which) from PBMCs. This clonotype was sampled from a human donor with aplastic anemia. The chain couples TRBV20-1 to TRBJ2-1, with 8 bases aligning to TRBD2. The CDR3 reads CSAPPGTSNEQFF. The CDR3 DNA sequence: TGCAGTGCTCCCCCGGGGACTAGCAATGAGCAGTTCTTC.